The text below deals with one T cell receptor (beta chain). The data belong to a study of shared clonotypes between healthy human individuals. Genomic DNA per cell subset filled all wells of several immunoSEQ plates. Assay: immunoSEQ multiplex PCR; the TCRdb copy retains only in-frame clones and omits some. The table lists a few million clones, 90% to 95% of them singletons. This CDR3 is 16 amino acids long. The V gene's germline CDR1 is MNHEY and CDR2 SVGAGI. V was clipped by 0 bases and J by 1 base; unmatched bases: 5. This clonotype was obtained from a man between 18 and 29 years old in good health. The chain employs TRBV6-5 and TRBJ1-2; the match to TRBD1 covers 7 bases. Material for sequencing was naive CD4+ T cells sorted from blood. The subset here: CD45RA+ positively selected. The DNA of the CDR3 is TGTGCCAGCAGTTACTCGATATGGGACAGTAACTATGGCTACACCTTC. It specifies CASSYSIWDSNYGYTF.